Presented here are 29 T cell receptor beta chains from one specimen sequenced in a study of T cell changes during pregnancy in multiple sclerosis. Some clones are missing from TCRdb's copy, which holds only in-frame ones; the method was immunoSEQ multiplex PCR. The repertoire consists of 4,000 to 6,000 clones, with roughly four fifths occurring once and the leading ten covering 15% to 20%. The starting material was CD8+ T cells from peripheral blood mononuclear cells, obtained in the second trimester of pregnancy. These receptors all stem from a female donor in good health, enrolled as a control in a pregnancy study.

The chain has TRBV15 and TRBJ2-4, with D possibly being TRBD2 (6 bases). This CDR3 is built from 17 residues. Looked up from germline, CDR1 is LNHNV and CDR2 is YYDKDF (reference sequence). With 0 bases removed from V and 12 bases from J, the gap between germline ends came to 24 bases. CDR3: CATSRDRDFTVPYPQYF. For the CDR3, the DNA is TGTGCCACCAGCAGAGACAGGGACTTCACCGTTCCCTATCCTCAGTACTTC. The whole variable domain, remainder taken from reference TRBV15 and TRBJ2-4, is DAMVIQNPRYQVTQFGKPVTLSCSQTLNHNVMYWYQQKSSQAPKLLFHYYDKDFNNEADTPDNFQSRRPNTSFCFLDIRSPGLGDTAMYLCATSRDRDFTVPYPQYFGAGTRLSVL.

The V and J genes are TRBV14 and TRBJ2-7, with D maybe TRBD1 (5 bases). The V gene lost 2 bases and the J gene lost 4 bases, with 12 bases spanning the gap. Germline V lookup: CDR1 SGHDN, CDR2 FVKESK. The CDR3 runs 14 residues. CDR3 in DNA: TGTGCCAGCAGCCAACCAGGGAAGTGGTACGAGCAGTACTTC. Translation gives CASSQPGKWYEQYF.

V is TRBV5-8 and J is TRBJ2-3; D unclear. The germline V gene has CDR1 SGHTS and CDR2 YDEGEE. With 0 bases removed from V and 2 bases from J, the gap between germline ends came to 7 bases. There are 14 residues in the CDR3. The CDR3 reads CASSLGTYTDTQYF. CDR3 bases: TGTGCCAGCAGCTTGGGCACTTACACAGATACGCAGTATTTT.

The V call is TRBV15, the J call TRBJ2-5, with TRBD1 matching over 10 bases. Germline lookup yields CDR1 LNHNV and CDR2 YYDKDF (reference sequence). V lost 1 base and J lost 5; bases outside the gene matches: 4. The CDR3 loop spans 15 amino acids. DNA of the CDR3: TGTGCCACCAGCAGAGGGGGGACAGGGGTGGAGACCCAGTACTTC. Protein sequence: CATSRGGTGVETQYF.

The V gene is TRBV6-4, the J gene TRBJ1-4, with a tentative D call TRBD1 (6 bases). CDR1 and CDR2 (germline): MRHNA, SNTAGT. The length of the CDR3 is 15 residues. Trimming took off 4 bases at V and 3 bases at J, with 12 bases between the two ends. DNA of the CDR3: TGTGCCAGCAGTGCACAGGGAGATCCTAATGAAAAACTGTTTTTT. Amino acids: CASSAQGDPNEKLFF.

The rearrangement uses TRBV27 and TRBJ2-1, with TRBD2 identical over 10 bases. The CDR3 loop spans 16 amino acids. Trimming at V came to 8 bases and at J to 3 bases, leaving 10 bases not matched to a gene. Germline V gene lookup returns CDR1 MNHEY and CDR2 SMNVEV (reference sequence). In DNA, the CDR3 is TGTGCCAGCTCACCAGCGGGAGGGCATTTCTACAATGAGCAGTTCTTC. This encodes CASSPAGGHFYNEQFF.

This clone has just one count. The rearrangement uses TRBV2 and TRBJ2-1, with D unclear. This CDR3 has 17 residues. Trimming took 6 bases from V and 0 from J, leaving 18 bases between them. Germline V gives CDR1 SNHLY, CDR2 FYNNEI. CDR3 in amino acids: CASRALLALISYNEQFF. The CDR3 bases are TGTGCCAGCAGGGCCCTGTTAGCTCTGATCTCCTACAATGAGCAGTTCTTC. Drawing the rest from reference TRBV2 and TRBJ2-1, the complete variable domain is EPEVTQTPSHQVTQMGQEVILRCVPISNHLYFYWYRQILGQKVEFLVSFYNNEISEKSEIFDDQFSVERPDGSNFTLKIRSTKLEDSAMYFCASRALLALISYNEQFFGPGTRLTVL.

The chain is built from TRBV4-2 and TRBJ2-1, with 11 nucleotides matching TRBD1. With 4 bases clipped from V and 6 bases from J, the junction kept 8 bases outside the gene matches. The CDR3 has 16 amino acids. CDR1 and CDR2 from the germline V gene are LGHNA and YNFKEQ. Here the CDR3 DNA reads TGTGCCAGCAGCCCCGAGTTAGGGACAGGGGGCAATGAGCAGTTCTTC. Encoded protein: CASSPELGTGGNEQFF.

This chain joins TRBV6-4 and TRBJ2-1; 12 bases are shared with TRBD2. The CDR3 covers 16 residues. Germline V gene data show CDR1 as MRHNA and CDR2 as SNTAGT. V was pared by 0 bases and J by 8 bases, with 5 bases of the junction left unmatched. The CDR3 bases are TGTGCCAGCAGTGACTCGGCTAGCGGGGGGGCAGATGAGCAGTTCTTC. Translating it yields CASSDSASGGADEQFF.

This rearrangement joins TRBV6-4 to TRBJ1-1; D perhaps matches TRBD1 (6 bases). The CDR3 runs to 13 residues. Trimming left V 4 bases short and J 6 bases short, with 12 bases between. In germline, CDR1 is MRHNA, CDR2 SNTAGT. Here the CDR3 DNA reads TGTGCCAGCAGTGCGGACAGTTCCGCTGAAGCTTTCTTT. It is translated as CASSADSSAEAFF.

The chain couples TRBV4-3 to TRBJ2-7; maybe TRBD2 (5 bases). Germline lookup yields CDR1 LGHNA and CDR2 YSLEER. This CDR3 comprises 16 residues. The V and J ends lost 0 bases and 0 bases respectively, with 12 bases between them. The CDR3 loop is CASSQDPEGGSYEQYF. The CDR3 region has the DNA TGCGCCAGCAGCCAAGATCCCGAGGGCGGCTCCTACGAGCAGTACTTC.

This chain links TRBV9 with TRBJ1-4; maybe TRBD1 (6 bases). There are 15 residues in the CDR3. Germline values: CDR1 SGDLS, CDR2 YYNGEE. V lost 4 bases, J lost 8 bases, and 18 bases lay in between. The CDR3 loop is CASSPSRGRGEKLFF. DNA of the CDR3: TGTGCCAGCAGCCCCAGTAGGGGGAGAGGGGAAAAACTGTTTTTT.

The chain is built from TRBV2 and TRBJ1-6; 8 bases match TRBD1. Trimming took 7 bases from V and 5 from J; bases not matched to a gene: 7. The CDR3 is made up of 15 amino acids. Germline CDR1 reads SNHLY; CDR2 reads FYNNEI. CDR3 coding DNA: TGTGCCAGCAAAGACAGGGGCACCAATAATTCACCCCTCCACTTT. As protein: CASKDRGTNNSPLHF.

CDR3 residues: CASSYPTVANYEQYF. CDR3 coding DNA: TGTGCCAGCAGCTATCCAACGGTAGCGAACTACGAGCAGTACTTC. The rearrangement links TRBV7-2 to TRBJ2-7; D might be TRBD2 (5 bases). CDR3 length: 15 amino acids. Germline V gene lookup returns CDR1 SGHTA and CDR2 FQGNSA. V shed 4 bases and J shed 3 bases, with 16 bases lying between them.

The chain links TRBV7-8 to TRBJ2-7; 12 bases agree with TRBD1. The trim removed 6 bases at V and 3 bases at J, leaving 15 bases unmatched. The CDR3 is made up of 18 amino acids. Germline values: CDR1 SGHVS, CDR2 FQNEAQ. The CDR3 here is CASSQQPGQGANNYEQYF. The CDR3 DNA sequence: TGTGCCAGCAGTCAACAACCGGGACAGGGGGCGAACAACTACGAGCAGTACTTC.

The CDR3 DNA reads TGTGCCAGCAGCCAAGTTCTTGGGGGACTACGGGATAATTCACCCCTCCACTTT. Translated, it gives CASSQVLGGLRDNSPLHF. The chain has TRBV14 and TRBJ1-6; tentative D call: TRBD1 (5 bases). The germline V gene has CDR1 SGHDN and CDR2 FVKESK. The length of the CDR3 is 18 residues. Trimming shortened V by 1 base and J by 5 bases, and 18 bases separated the two germline ends.

V and J are TRBV7-2 and TRBJ2-7, with 7 nucleotides matching TRBD1. J gave up 0 bases and V 4 bases, and 6 bases lay outside the gene matches. This CDR3 spans 15 amino acids. The germline CDR1 and CDR2 sequences are SGHTA and FQGNSA. The CDR3 coding sequence is TGTGCCAGCAGCTACTACCGGGACAGCTCCTACGAGCAGTACTTC. Translating gives CASSYYRDSSYEQYF. The full variable domain, its missing parts supplied by reference TRBV7-2 and TRBJ2-7, is GAGVSQSPSNKVTEKGKDVELRCDPISGHTALYWYRQSLGQGLEFLIYFQGNSAPDKSGLPSDRFSAERTGGSVSTLTIQRTQQEDSAVYLCASSYYRDSSYEQYFGPGTRLTVT.

V gene TRBV6-5 combines with J gene TRBJ2-7, with 9 positions matching TRBD1. Germline V gene lookup returns CDR1 MNHEY and CDR2 SVGAGI. The CDR3 consists of 16 residues. Trimming took 2 bases from V and 3 from J; bases not matched to a gene: 8. CDR3 DNA: TGTGCCAGCAGTTACAATCTCGGACAGGGGAACTACGAGCAGTACTTC. It is translated as CASSYNLGQGNYEQYF.

The chain combines TRBV4-1 with TRBJ2-1; D is unresolved. The germline V gene encodes CDR1 MGHRA and CDR2 YSYEKL. The ends were cut back, 10 bases at V and 8 bases at J, with 18 bases in the middle. The CDR3 length is 13 residues. The CDR3 sequence: CATAQSSSYEQFF. For the CDR3, the DNA is TGCGCCACCGCCCAAAGTAGCAGCTATGAGCAGTTCTTC.

The V call is TRBV9, the J call TRBJ1-1; D gene uncertain. CDR1 is SGDLS, CDR2 YYNGEE, per germline. This CDR3 has 15 residues. Trimming shortened V by 4 bases and J by 4 bases, and 17 bases separated the two germline ends. CDR3 in amino acids: CASSLGPSGSTEAFF. Written as DNA, the CDR3 is TGTGCCAGCAGCCTAGGGCCTTCGGGAAGCACTGAAGCTTTCTTT.

The chain has TRBV6-4 and TRBJ2-6; 11 bases are shared with TRBD1. V lost 2 bases and J lost 0; bases outside the gene matches: 0. CDR3 size: 17 residues. Per germline, CDR1 MRHNA and CDR2 SNTAGT. The CDR3 sequence: CASSDGTGGSGANVLTF. CDR3 coding DNA: TGTGCCAGCAGTGACGGGACAGGGGGCTCTGGGGCCAACGTCCTGACTTTC.

The chain recombines TRBV4-3 with TRBJ1-3, with D possibly TRBD1 on 5 matching bases. V was pared by 6 bases and J by 4 bases, with 10 bases between. The CDR3 consists of 13 residues. Germline V lookup: CDR1 LGHNA, CDR2 YSLEER. The CDR3 nucleotides are TGCGCCAGCAGTGACAGTAAGGGAAACACCATATATTTT. It encodes CASSDSKGNTIYF.

The chain is built from TRBV27 and TRBJ2-3, with TRBD1 matching over 9 bases. From germline, CDR1 is MNHEY and CDR2 SMNVEV (reference sequence). V lost 6 bases and J lost 11; bases outside the gene matches: 15. The CDR3 covers 15 residues. The CDR3 coding sequence is TGTGCCAGCAGCACCGGGACAGGGTCCCCTTCGGGGCAGTATTTT. Its translation: CASSTGTGSPSGQYF.

This sequence joins TRBV6-1 and TRBJ2-2; TRBD1 matches at 8 bases. Germline lookup yields CDR1 MNHNS and CDR2 SASEGT. J lost 3 bases, V lost 10 bases, and 7 bases had no gene match. The CDR3 is 14 amino acids. The CDR3: CATGQGMDTGELFF. CDR3 coding DNA: TGTGCCACTGGACAGGGTATGGACACCGGGGAGCTGTTTTTT.

The chain recombines TRBV12-1 with TRBJ2-1; the table gives TRBD2 as D, unverified against the DNA. TRBV12-1 is deemed a pseudogene. The CDR3 contains 14 residues. CDR3 bases: TGTGCCAGCAGCCCCGCGGGGAGTTACAATGAGCAGTTCTTC. Its protein is CASSPAGSYNEQFF.

In its sample, this clone is medium-sized. The chain joins TRBV20-1 to TRBJ2-7; D uncertain. Trimming took 0 bases from V and 3 from J, leaving 3 bases between them. Germline CDR1 and CDR2: DFQATT and SNEGSKA (reference sequence). The CDR3 is 11 amino acids. The CDR3 protein is CSARDNYEQYF. Written as DNA, the CDR3 is TGCAGTGCTAGAGATAACTACGAGCAGTACTTC.

The rearrangement joins TRBV5-1 to TRBJ1-2; D may be TRBD1 (5 bases). Looked up from germline, CDR1 is SGHRS and CDR2 is YFSETQ. The CDR3 is 15 residues long. Trimming took off 3 bases at V and 1 base at J, with 13 bases between the two ends. The CDR3 here is CASSYLARVNYGYTF. In nucleotides, the CDR3 is TGCGCCAGCAGCTACCTCGCCAGGGTTAACTATGGCTACACCTTC.

V and J are TRBV4-3 and TRBJ1-5, with D perhaps matching TRBD1 (6 bases). The CDR3 consists of 17 residues. CDR1 and CDR2 from the germline V gene are LGHNA and YSLEER. V shed 0 bases and J shed 3 bases, with 15 bases lying between them. CDR3 sequence: CASSQEVTGMDNQPQHF. The CDR3 nucleotides read TGCGCCAGCAGCCAAGAAGTTACAGGGATGGACAATCAGCCCCAGCATTTT.

V is TRBV7-9 and J is TRBJ2-7, with D uncertain. The CDR3 runs 14 residues. The V gene's germline CDR1 is SEHNR and CDR2 FQNEAQ (reference sequence). V shed 0 bases and J shed 0 bases, with 6 bases lying between them. The chain's CDR3 is CASSLAVSSYEQYF. DNA for the CDR3: TGTGCCAGCAGCTTAGCGGTCAGCTCCTACGAGCAGTACTTC. Filled out from reference TRBV7-9 and TRBJ2-7, the complete variable domain reads DTGVSQNPRHKITKRGQNVTFRCDPISEHNRLYWYRQTLGQGPEFLTYFQNEAQLEKSRLLSDRFSAERPKGSFSTLEIQRTEQGDSAMYLCASSLAVSSYEQYFGPGTRLTVT.